Reported below is one TCR beta chain. This sample was included in a study of shared clonotypes between healthy human individuals. The authors loaded 150 to 250 ng DNA, about 30,000 T cell genomes, into sorted-subset replicate PCRs. Assay: immunoSEQ multiplex PCR; the TCRdb copy retains only in-frame clones and omits some. The table has hundreds of thousands of clones, roughly 72% seen once. Trimming removed 1 base from V and 7 bases from J, with 14 bases in between. The CDR3 covers 15 residues. Germline CDR1 SNHLY, CDR2 FYNNEI. Adult donors, all healthy and HIV-negative, had no recent acute infections or vaccinations.

The sample taken for sequencing was memory CD4+ T cells sorted from blood. The sample's subset: CD45RA-negative fraction. The chain has TRBV2 and TRBJ1-5, with a possible D match to TRBD1 (6 bases). This receptor was taken from a woman aged 30 to 39 in good health. The CDR3 DNA reads as TGTGCCAGCAGTGAAGAAGGACAGAAAACCCAGCCCCAGCATTTT. Its protein is CASSEEGQKTQPQHF.